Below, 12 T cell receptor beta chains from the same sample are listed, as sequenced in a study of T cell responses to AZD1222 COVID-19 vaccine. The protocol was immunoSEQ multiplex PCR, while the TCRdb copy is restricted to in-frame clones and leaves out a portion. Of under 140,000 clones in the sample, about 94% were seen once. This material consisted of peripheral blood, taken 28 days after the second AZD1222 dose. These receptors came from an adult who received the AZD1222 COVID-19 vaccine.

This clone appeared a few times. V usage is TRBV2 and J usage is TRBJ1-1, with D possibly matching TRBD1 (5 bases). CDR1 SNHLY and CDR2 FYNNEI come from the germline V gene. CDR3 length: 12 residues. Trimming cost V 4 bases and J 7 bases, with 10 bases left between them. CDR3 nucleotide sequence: TGTGCCAGCAGTGTACAAGGGGTTGAAGCTTTCTTT. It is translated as CASSVQGVEAFF.

The CDR3 DNA is TGTGCCAGCAGCCCACTGTTGACCTCTGGAAACACCATATATTTT. Encoded protein: CASSPLLTSGNTIYF. The chain links TRBV6-5 to TRBJ1-3; unclear D gene. The V end lost 6 bases, the J end lost 0 bases, and 12 bases lay between the germline ends. CDR3 length equals 15 residues. Germline CDR1 is MNHEY and CDR2 is SVGAGI.

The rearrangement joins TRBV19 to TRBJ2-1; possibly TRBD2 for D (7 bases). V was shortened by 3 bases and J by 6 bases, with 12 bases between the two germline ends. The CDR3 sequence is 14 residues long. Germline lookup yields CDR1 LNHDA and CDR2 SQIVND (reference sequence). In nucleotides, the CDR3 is TGTGCCAGTAGTATGGGGGGGGCCTTCAATGAGCAGTTCTTC. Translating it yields CASSMGGAFNEQFF.

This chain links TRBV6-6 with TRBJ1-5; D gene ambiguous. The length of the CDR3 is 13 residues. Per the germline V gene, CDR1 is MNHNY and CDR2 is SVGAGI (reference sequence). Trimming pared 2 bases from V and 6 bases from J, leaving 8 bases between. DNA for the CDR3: TGTGCCAGCAGTTACCAAGATGGTCAGCCCCAGCATTTT. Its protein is CASSYQDGQPQHF.

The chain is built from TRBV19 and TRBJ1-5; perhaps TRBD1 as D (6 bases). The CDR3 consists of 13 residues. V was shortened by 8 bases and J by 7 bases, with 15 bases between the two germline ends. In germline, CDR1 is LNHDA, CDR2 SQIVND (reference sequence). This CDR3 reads CASCPGARQPQHF. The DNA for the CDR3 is TGTGCCAGTTGTCCAGGGGCTCGGCAGCCCCAGCATTTT.

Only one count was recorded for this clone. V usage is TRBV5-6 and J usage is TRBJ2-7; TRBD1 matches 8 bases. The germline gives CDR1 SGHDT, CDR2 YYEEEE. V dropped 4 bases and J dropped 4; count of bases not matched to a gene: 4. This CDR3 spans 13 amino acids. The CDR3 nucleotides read TGTGCCAGCAGCCAGGGGGCGAGTTACGAGCAGTACTTC. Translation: CASSQGASYEQYF.

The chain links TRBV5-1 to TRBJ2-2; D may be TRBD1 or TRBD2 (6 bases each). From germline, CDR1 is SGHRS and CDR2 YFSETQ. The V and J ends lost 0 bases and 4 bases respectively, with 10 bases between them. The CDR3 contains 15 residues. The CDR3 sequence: CASSLAQGGTGELFF. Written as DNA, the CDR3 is TGCGCCAGCAGCTTGGCACAGGGAGGCACCGGGGAGCTGTTTTTT.

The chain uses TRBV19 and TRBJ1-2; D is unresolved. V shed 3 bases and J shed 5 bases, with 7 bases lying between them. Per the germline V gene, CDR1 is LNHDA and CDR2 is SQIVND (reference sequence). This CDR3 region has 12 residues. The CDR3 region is CASSMPEYGYTF. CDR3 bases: TGTGCCAGTAGTATGCCCGAATATGGCTACACCTTC.

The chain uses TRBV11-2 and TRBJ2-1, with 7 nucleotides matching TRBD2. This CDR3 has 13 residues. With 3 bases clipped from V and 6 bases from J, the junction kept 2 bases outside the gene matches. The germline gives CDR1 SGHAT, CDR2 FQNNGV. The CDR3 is CASSFGLGNEQFF. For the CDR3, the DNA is TGTGCCAGCAGCTTCGGACTAGGCAATGAGCAGTTCTTC. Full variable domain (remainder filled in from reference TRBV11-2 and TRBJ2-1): EAGVAQSPRYKIIEKRQSVAFWCNPISGHATLYWYQQILGQGPKLLIQFQNNGVVDDSQLPKDRFSAERLKGVDSTLKIQPAKLEDSAVYLCASSFGLGNEQFFGPGTRLTVL.

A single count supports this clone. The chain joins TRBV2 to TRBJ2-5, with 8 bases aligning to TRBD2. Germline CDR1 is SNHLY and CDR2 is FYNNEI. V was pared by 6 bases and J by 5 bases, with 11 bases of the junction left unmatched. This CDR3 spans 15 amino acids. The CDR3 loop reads CASRPGGSGAETQYF. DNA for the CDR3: TGTGCCAGCAGGCCCGGCGGTAGCGGGGCGGAGACCCAGTACTTC.

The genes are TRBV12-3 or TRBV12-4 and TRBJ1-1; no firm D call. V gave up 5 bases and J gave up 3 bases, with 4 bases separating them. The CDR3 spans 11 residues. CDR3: CASSPYTEAFF. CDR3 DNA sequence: TGTGCCAGCAGTCCGTACACTGAAGCTTTCTTT.

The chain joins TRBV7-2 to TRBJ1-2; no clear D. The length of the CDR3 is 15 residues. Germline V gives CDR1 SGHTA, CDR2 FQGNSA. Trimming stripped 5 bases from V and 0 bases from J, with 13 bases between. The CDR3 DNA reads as TGTGCCAGCAGCGTCCAGGTGAAACCTAACTATGGCTACACCTTC. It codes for CASSVQVKPNYGYTF.